This T cell receptor (beta chain) emerged from a study of OX40 agonist ivuxolimab in advanced cancers. Some clones are missing from TCRdb's copy, which holds only in-frame ones; the method was immunoSEQ multiplex PCR. The sample includes roughly 72,000 clones, around 85% seen only once; the top ten take about 5%. The trim removed 7 bases at V and 6 bases at J, leaving 9 bases unmatched. The CDR3 totals 13 residues. CDR1 is SQVTM, CDR2 ANQGSEA, per germline. V usage is TRBV29-1 and J usage is TRBJ1-2; TRBD1 matches at 9 bases. The sequence was collected from an adult with an advanced solid tumor such as melanoma, head and neck, liver or kidney cancer. The specimen comprised CD4+ or CD8+ T cells sorted from blood, sampled in a trial of the OX40 agonist ivuxolimab. The CDR3 loop reads CSAKGQGDDGYTF. The CDR3 DNA reads as TGCAGCGCGAAGGGACAGGGTGACGATGGCTACACCTTC. The full variable domain, its missing parts supplied by reference TRBV29-1 and TRBJ1-2, is SAVISQKPSRDICQRGTSLTIQCQVDSQVTMMFWYRQQPGQSLTLIATANQGSEATYESGFVIDKFPISRPNLTFSTLTVSNMSPEDSSIYLCSAKGQGDDGYTFGSGTRLTVV.